The rows below give T cell receptor beta chains drawn from one sample of a study of tumor-infiltrating lymphocytes in primary liver carcinoma. In TCRdb, the multiplex PCR reads were re-called with MiXCR into one record per CDR3 protein. This table has some 190,000 distinct CDR3 sequences, over 50% appearing once. Sequencing was done on a sample of peripheral blood. Every receptor here comes from a man aged 40-49 years with primary liver carcinoma and hepatitis B virus infection. Both conserved end residues are part of each CDR3. A D gene is named only where the DNA matches it firmly. The listing skips clone size in some rows; elsewhere it reads once, few, many or a size class.

TRBV11-2	TRBD1	TRBJ2-1	.	CASSPTGALNEQSF	TGTGCCAGCAGCCCGACAGGGGCTCTCAATGAGCAGTCTTTC
TRBV12-3/TRBV12-4	.	TRBJ2-7	.	CASTLPRGSYEQYF	TGTGCCAGCACCCTACCCCGGGGCAGTTACGAGCAGTACTTC
TRBV12-3/TRBV12-4	.	TRBJ1-6	.	CAISPDGDSPLHF	TGTGCCATCAGTCCGGATGGGGATTCACCCCTCCACTTT
TRBV7-8	TRBD1	TRBJ2-7	.	CASSLATGADEQYF	TGTGCCAGCAGCCTAGCGACAGGGGCGGACGAGCAGTACTTC
TRBV10-3	TRBD2	TRBJ2-1	.	CAFRLEREGGEQFF	TGTGCCTTCAGACTTGAGCGGGAGGGCGGTGAGCAGTTCTTC
TRBV10-1	TRBD1	TRBJ2-7	.	CASSGDSFYEQYF	TGCGCCAGCAGTGGGGACAGCTTCTACGAGCAGTACTTC
TRBV6-1	.	TRBJ2-5	.	CASGSPGETQYF	TGTGCCAGCGGGAGCCCCGGAGAGACCCAGTACTTC
TRBV6-6	.	TRBJ1-5	.	CASSYVGTSNQPQHF	TGTGCCAGCAGTTACGTGGGCACTAGCAATCAGCCTCAGCATTTT
TRBV10-2	.	TRBJ2-1	.	CASQDSAPTYNEQFF	TGCGCCAGTCAAGATAGCGCTCCAACCTACAATGAGCAGTTCTTC
TRBV6-6	TRBD2	TRBJ2-3	.	CASTHGGASDTQYF	TGTGCCAGCACCCACGGGGGGGCGTCAGATACGCAGTATTTT
TRBV6-6	.	TRBJ2-1	many	CASTPAGFLWEQFF	TGTGCCAGCACCCCGGCGGGGTTCCTCTGGGAGCAGTTCTTC
TRBV6-5	.	TRBJ1-5	.	CANSPQRIGQPQLF	TGTGCCAACAGTCCACAGCGTATCGGTCAGCCCCAGCTTTTT
TRBV6-5	.	TRBJ2-2	few	CASSYSAPDAGTGELFF	TGTGCCAGCAGTTACTCGGCTCCAGACGCTGGCACCGGGGAGCTGTTTTTT
TRBV10-2	.	TRBJ2-5	.	CASSRGHSFQYF	TGCGCCAGCAGTCGGGGCCACTCTTTCCAGTACTTC
TRBV5-4	.	TRBJ2-3	few	CASSFFLGPGRTQYF	TGTGCCAGCAGCTTCTTCCTCGGGCCGGGGCGGACGCAGTATTTT
TRBV10-3	.	TRBJ2-1	.	CAISESRSPAYEQFF	TGTGCCATCAGTGAGTCGAGGTCGCCAGCGTATGAGCAGTTCTTC
TRBV11-2	.	TRBJ2-7	once	CARSLYQGLSYEQYF	TGTGCCAGGAGTCTTTATCAGGGCCTCTCCTACGAGCAGTACTTC
TRBV21-1	.	TRBJ2-7	once	CASSKSGRPSYEQYF	TGTGCCAGCAGCAAAAGCGGGAGGCCTTCTTACGAGCAGTACTTC
TRBV12-3/TRBV12-4	TRBD2	TRBJ2-3	many	CASSPGTTTDTQYF	TGTGCCAGCAGTCCCGGGACTACCACAGATACGCAGTATTTT
TRBV11-1	TRBD1	TRBJ1-5	.	CASSRTGTNKPQHF	TGTGCCAGCAGCAGGACAGGTACGAATAAGCCTCAGCATTTT
TRBV11-1	.	TRBJ2-5	.	CANSFLIQETQYF	TGTGCCAACAGCTTCCTAATCCAAGAGACCCAGTATTTC
TRBV29-1	TRBD2	TRBJ2-7	.	CSVIREGPYEQYF	TGCAGCGTTATCCGGGAGGGCCCATACGAGCAGTACTTC
TRBV11-2	.	TRBJ2-1	.	CASSFWDGTYNEQFF	TGTGCCAGCAGCTTCTGGGACGGCACCTACAATGAGCAGTTCTTC
TRBV10-3	TRBD2	TRBJ2-3	.	CAISDGREDQDTQYF	TGTGCCATCAGTGATGGGCGGGAGGACCAAGATACGCAGTATTTT
TRBV4-2	.	TRBJ1-5	.	CVSSQIETRRPQHF	TGTGTCAGCAGCCAAATAGAGACGCGGCGGCCCCAGCATTTT
TRBV11-2	.	TRBJ2-2	.	CASSLIQGTWELFF	TGTGCCAGCAGCTTAATCCAGGGAACCTGGGAGCTGTTTTTT
TRBV5-8	.	TRBJ2-2	.	CASSDYEGPGELFF	TGTGCCAGCAGCGATTACGAGGGTCCCGGGGAGCTGTTTTTT
TRBV4-1	.	TRBJ2-4	.	CASSQDPTPANIQYF	TGCGCCAGCAGCCAAGATCCTACACCCGCAAACATTCAGTACTTC
TRBV6-6	TRBD1	TRBJ2-3	.	CASSGQGVGTDTQYF	TGTGCCAGCAGTGGCCAGGGGGTCGGGACAGATACGCAGTATTTT
TRBV29-1	TRBD1	TRBJ2-1	.	CSVDQPGTGGREQFF	TGCAGCGTTGATCAACCCGGGACAGGGGGCCGGGAGCAGTTCTTC
TRBV4-1	.	TRBJ2-3	.	CASSLGAVRSGCTDTQYF	TGCGCCAGCAGCCTCGGTGCGGTACGGTCCGGATGCACAGATACGCAGTATTTT
TRBV7-8	.	TRBJ2-1	.	CASSHRIISSYNEQFF	TGTGCCAGCAGCCACAGGATTATAAGCTCCTACAATGAGCAGTTCTTC
TRBV12-3/TRBV12-4	TRBD1	TRBJ1-1	few	CASSTTGTGVTEAFF	TGTGCCAGCAGTACTACCGGGACAGGGGTCACTGAAGCTTTCTTT
TRBV4-2	.	TRBJ2-4	.	CVSNQDLAKNIQYF	TGTGTCAGCAACCAGGACCTAGCCAAAAACATTCAGTACTTC
TRBV4-1	.	TRBJ2-2	.	CASSPVRAGLGHGELFF	TGCGCCAGCAGCCCAGTAAGGGCGGGGCTGGGGCACGGGGAGCTGTTTTTT
TRBV11-2	TRBD2	TRBJ2-3	.	CASNLDLYTGDYTDTQYF	TGTGCCAGCAACTTAGATCTATACACCGGGGACTACACAGATACGCAGTATTTT
TRBV29-1	.	TRBJ2-5	once	CSVDSSGGQEETQYF	TGCAGCGTTGATAGTTCCGGGGGGCAGGAAGAGACCCAGTACTTC
TRBV4-1	.	TRBJ2-7	.	CASSQNRAYEQYF	TGCGCCAGCAGCCAAAACAGGGCCTACGAGCAGTACTTC
TRBV12-3/TRBV12-4	TRBD1	TRBJ1-6	few	CASSLTGAANSPLHF	TGTGCCAGCAGCCTTACAGGGGCGGCCAATTCACCCCTCCACTTT
TRBV30	.	TRBJ2-7	.	CAWSLGNAFPEQYF	TGTGCCTGGAGTTTGGGGAACGCCTTTCCCGAGCAGTACTTC
TRBV5-4	.	TRBJ2-4	.	CASSSGILAKNIQYF	TGTGCCAGCAGCTCGGGGATCCTAGCCAAAAACATTCAGTACTTC
TRBV29-1	TRBD1	TRBJ2-2	.	CSSETGSDTWELFF	TGCAGCTCCGAGACAGGGTCGGACACCTGGGAGCTGTTTTTT
TRBV10-3	.	TRBJ2-3	once	CVISEPLDTQYF	TGTGTCATCAGTGAGCCTTTGGATACGCAGTATTTT
TRBV6-6	TRBD2	TRBJ2-1	.	CASGGGGDDEQFF	TGTGCCAGCGGGGGCGGGGGGGATGATGAGCAGTTCTTC
TRBV10-2	.	TRBJ1-1	.	CASSEYSAANTEAFF	TGCGCCAGCAGTGAGTACTCTGCGGCGAACACTGAAGCTTTCTTT
TRBV11-1	.	TRBJ2-3	many	CASSPWGTDTQYF	TGTGCCAGCAGCCCGTGGGGCACAGATACGCAGTATTTT
TRBV6-5	.	TRBJ2-7	few	CASRSEGEQYF	TGTGCCAGCAGGTCGGAGGGCGAGCAGTACTTC
TRBV11-2	.	TRBJ1-5	once	CACSLVWDQPQHF	TGTGCCTGCAGCTTAGTATGGGACCAGCCCCAGCATTTT
TRBV14	.	TRBJ2-2	.	CASSPPPTNTGELFF	TGTGCCAGCAGCCCCCCCCCTACGAACACCGGGGAGCTGTTTTTT
TRBV29-1	.	TRBJ2-7	.	CSVEIQGGLSPYEQYF	TGCAGCGTTGAAATACAGGGAGGGCTCTCCCCCTACGAGCAGTACTTC
TRBV28	TRBD2	TRBJ2-1	.	CASMERVAGTYNEQFF	TGTGCCAGCATGGAGAGGGTAGCGGGCACCTACAATGAGCAGTTCTTC